Listed below are T cell receptor beta chains from one sample, sequenced in a study of T cell repertoires in cytomegalovirus infection. TCRdb re-derived calls from the reads in MiXCR, one entry per CDR3 protein. The sample gives 650,000 to 900,000 distinct CDR3 sequences, about 29% of which show up once; roughly 13% is in the top ten. No cognate antigen is known for these TCRs. The source material was cultured CD8+ T cells from PBMCs, sampled from culture after CMV antigen stimulation. The receptors derive from a human donor in good health (CMV status not recorded). Some clones in this sample may be carry-over from other donors' samples. Each CDR3 is given with its conserved first and last residue. A D gene is named only where the DNA matches it firmly. Some rows have no size entry. The others give once, few or many, or a class for an expanded clone.

clone size: NA; D gene: NA; J gene: TRBJ2-3; V gene: TRBV7-2; CDR3 DNA: TGTGCCAGCAGCCTACGTGCAGGGGTGATAGATACGCAGTATTTT; CDR3 protein: CASSLRAGVIDTQYF
clone size: many; D gene: NA; J gene: TRBJ1-2; V gene: TRBV7-6; CDR3 DNA: TGTGCCAGCAGCCTGGGAGGTCCCAACTATGGCTACACCTTC; CDR3 protein: CASSLGGPNYGYTF
clone size: NA; D gene: TRBD1; J gene: TRBJ2-1; V gene: TRBV7-9; CDR3 DNA: TGTGCCAGCAGGACGGACAGGGGTCTCTACAATGAGCAGTTCTTC; CDR3 protein: CASRTDRGLYNEQFF
clone size: few; D gene: NA; J gene: TRBJ1-4; V gene: TRBV7-9; CDR3 DNA: TGTGCCAGCAGTCCTGACGGGGGGGAACTGTTTTTT; CDR3 protein: CASSPDGGELFF
clone size: many; D gene: NA; J gene: TRBJ1-1; V gene: TRBV7-9; CDR3 DNA: TGTGCCAGCATCCTTGTCAGGGACACTGAAGCTTTCTTT; CDR3 protein: CASILVRDTEAFF
clone size: NA; D gene: NA; J gene: TRBJ1-5; V gene: TRBV7-8; CDR3 DNA: TGTGCCAGCAGCTTCGGAAGGCAGGGCAATCAGCCCCAGCATTTT; CDR3 protein: CASSFGRQGNQPQHF
clone size: many; D gene: TRBD1; J gene: TRBJ2-2; V gene: TRBV5-1; CDR3 DNA: TGCGCCAGCAGCTTACCGGGACAGGGGACTACCGGGGAGCTGTTTTTT; CDR3 protein: CASSLPGQGTTGELFF
clone size: few; D gene: NA; J gene: TRBJ1-1; V gene: TRBV19; CDR3 DNA: TGTGCCAGTAGTATTGTTAGTTGGATGAACACTGAAGCTTTCTTT; CDR3 protein: CASSIVSWMNTEAFF
clone size: NA; D gene: NA; J gene: TRBJ2-6; V gene: TRBV20-1; CDR3 DNA: TGCAGTGCTAGAGTAGGTTTTAGGACAGGGACTACTGGGGCCAACGTCCTGACTTTC; CDR3 protein: CSARVGFRTGTTGANVLTF
clone size: few; D gene: TRBD1; J gene: TRBJ2-7; V gene: TRBV7-2; CDR3 DNA: TGTGCCAGCAGCATCGGGACAGGGGGACCCTACGAGCAGTACTTC; CDR3 protein: CASSIGTGGPYEQYF
clone size: NA; D gene: NA; J gene: TRBJ2-4; V gene: TRBV5-4; CDR3 DNA: TGTGCCAGCAGCCCGGACTACCTGCGTGACATTCAGTACTTC; CDR3 protein: CASSPDYLRDIQYF
clone size: many; D gene: NA; J gene: TRBJ2-3; V gene: TRBV27; CDR3 DNA: TGTGCCAGCAGTTTAAAGGCTCGCGGGGGCCTCACAGATACGCAGTATTTT; CDR3 protein: CASSLKARGGLTDTQYF
clone size: many; D gene: NA; J gene: TRBJ1-1; V gene: TRBV19; CDR3 DNA: TGTGCCAGTAGTATCATTCACGGGAACACTGAAGCTTTCTTT; CDR3 protein: CASSIIHGNTEAFF
clone size: NA; D gene: NA; J gene: TRBJ2-5; V gene: TRBV11-1; CDR3 DNA: TGTGCCAGCAGCCTAAGGTTCAGCCAAGAGACCCAGTACTTC; CDR3 protein: CASSLRFSQETQYF
clone size: NA; D gene: NA; J gene: TRBJ2-7; V gene: TRBV27; CDR3 DNA: TGTGCCAGCAGTTTCTTACAGGGCCGCCTGGAGCAGTACTTC; CDR3 protein: CASSFLQGRLEQYF
clone size: few; D gene: NA; J gene: TRBJ2-2; V gene: TRBV7-9; CDR3 DNA: TGTGCCAGCAGCCCCGAAGATACCGGGGAGCTGTTTTTT; CDR3 protein: CASSPEDTGELFF
clone size: few; D gene: NA; J gene: TRBJ2-3; V gene: TRBV29-1; CDR3 DNA: TGCAGCGTTGTGGTAGGGCTCACAGATACGCAGTATTTT; CDR3 protein: CSVVVGLTDTQYF
clone size: NA; D gene: TRBD1; J gene: TRBJ1-2; V gene: TRBV4-1; CDR3 DNA: TGCGCCAGCAGCCAAGACCCCCAGGGGGCGGATGGCTACACCTTC; CDR3 protein: CASSQDPQGADGYTF
clone size: NA; D gene: TRBD1; J gene: TRBJ2-7; V gene: TRBV20-1; CDR3 DNA: TGCAGTGCCCTGACAGGGCGCGAGCAGTACTTC; CDR3 protein: CSALTGREQYF
clone size: NA; D gene: TRBD1; J gene: TRBJ1-2; V gene: TRBV14; CDR3 DNA: TGTGCCAGCAGCCAAACCGGGACAGGGCAGTATGGCTACACCTTC; CDR3 protein: CASSQTGTGQYGYTF
clone size: many; D gene: NA; J gene: TRBJ2-1; V gene: TRBV7-8; CDR3 DNA: TGTGCCAGCAGCTTAGGAGGTTACTCCTACAATGAGCAGTTCTTC; CDR3 protein: CASSLGGYSYNEQFF
clone size: many; D gene: NA; J gene: TRBJ1-6; V gene: TRBV4-1; CDR3 DNA: TGCGCCAGCGTAGAAAGTTCCCATTTACGGTATAATTCACCCCTCCACTTT; CDR3 protein: CASVESSHLRYNSPLHF
clone size: NA; D gene: NA; J gene: TRBJ2-2; V gene: TRBV4-1; CDR3 DNA: TGCGCCAGCAGACTGGGGGCCGCCGGGGAGCTGTTTTTT; CDR3 protein: CASRLGAAGELFF
clone size: few; D gene: NA; J gene: TRBJ1-4; V gene: TRBV27; CDR3 DNA: TGTGCCAGCAGTTTATTTCGGGGGCCTAATGAAAAACTGTTTTTT; CDR3 protein: CASSLFRGPNEKLFF
clone size: NA; D gene: TRBD2; J gene: TRBJ2-3; V gene: TRBV4-3; CDR3 DNA: TGCGCCAGCAGCCAAGATGACAGCGGGGGCCTGGATACGCAGTATTTT; CDR3 protein: CASSQDDSGGLDTQYF
clone size: NA; D gene: NA; J gene: TRBJ1-1; V gene: TRBV19; CDR3 DNA: TGTGTCAGTACCATAGGGACTGAAGCTTTCTTT; CDR3 protein: CVSTIGTEAFF
clone size: few; D gene: NA; J gene: TRBJ1-5; V gene: TRBV27; CDR3 DNA: TGTGCCAGCAGTTTGGAAGGGACAAGCAATCAGCCCCAGCATTTT; CDR3 protein: CASSLEGTSNQPQHF
clone size: few; D gene: NA; J gene: TRBJ2-5; V gene: TRBV7-2; CDR3 DNA: TGTGCCAGCAGCTCGGGATCCCGGGGGGAGACCCAGTACTTC; CDR3 protein: CASSSGSRGETQYF
clone size: once; D gene: NA; J gene: TRBJ2-2; V gene: TRBV7-4; CDR3 DNA: TGTGCCAGCAGCTTTTGGCAGGATGGCACCGGGGAGCTGTTTTTT; CDR3 protein: CASSFWQDGTGELFF
clone size: few; D gene: NA; J gene: TRBJ2-4; V gene: TRBV5-8; CDR3 DNA: TGTGCCAGCAGCTTGGATAGGAAGGCCAAAAACATTCAGTACTTC; CDR3 protein: CASSLDRKAKNIQYF
clone size: NA; D gene: NA; J gene: TRBJ2-1; V gene: TRBV2; CDR3 DNA: TGTGCCAGCCCCACCTACAATGAGCAGTTCTTC; CDR3 protein: CASPTYNEQFF
clone size: NA; D gene: TRBD2; J gene: TRBJ2-3; V gene: TRBV10-2; CDR3 DNA: TGCGCCAGCAGTGATTTTAGCGGGGGGCGTAGCACAGATACGCAGTATTTT; CDR3 protein: CASSDFSGGRSTDTQYF
clone size: NA; D gene: TRBD2; J gene: TRBJ2-1; V gene: TRBV6-1; CDR3 DNA: TGTGCCAGCAGTGAAGAAGGAGCGGGGGTGGATGAGCAGTTCTTC; CDR3 protein: CASSEEGAGVDEQFF
clone size: few; D gene: NA; J gene: TRBJ2-5; V gene: TRBV7-6; CDR3 DNA: TGTGCCAGCACCGGAGGGTGGGCAGGGAACCAAGAGACCCAGTACTTC; CDR3 protein: CASTGGWAGNQETQYF
clone size: NA; D gene: NA; J gene: TRBJ1-5; V gene: TRBV11-2; CDR3 DNA: TGTGCCAGCAGCCACGACAATCAGCCCCAGCATTTT; CDR3 protein: CASSHDNQPQHF
clone size: few; D gene: TRBD2; J gene: TRBJ2-5; V gene: TRBV6-1; CDR3 DNA: TGTGCCAGCAGTGAAAGGGGTAGCGGGGGGATGGAGACCCAGTACTTC; CDR3 protein: CASSERGSGGMETQYF
clone size: NA; D gene: NA; J gene: TRBJ2-7; V gene: TRBV15; CDR3 DNA: TGTGCCACCAGCAGGGACAGTGGTTCCTACGAGCAGTACTTC; CDR3 protein: CATSRDSGSYEQYF
clone size: NA; D gene: NA; J gene: TRBJ2-1; V gene: TRBV27; CDR3 DNA: TGTGCCAGCAGTTTGGTCCGGATCGGCAATGAGCAGTTCTTC; CDR3 protein: CASSLVRIGNEQFF
clone size: NA; D gene: NA; J gene: TRBJ2-2; V gene: TRBV19; CDR3 DNA: TGTGCCACTGAGATGAAGGGCACCGGGGAGCTGTTTTTT; CDR3 protein: CATEMKGTGELFF
clone size: many; D gene: NA; J gene: TRBJ1-3; V gene: TRBV7-2; CDR3 DNA: TGTGCCAGCAGCTTAGGAGGGTACAGGGCGGACACCATATATTTT; CDR3 protein: CASSLGGYRADTIYF
clone size: many; D gene: NA; J gene: TRBJ2-3; V gene: TRBV4-1; CDR3 DNA: TGCGCCAGCAGCCAAGTCGCGTCGGGCCTCGACGCAGATACGCAGTATTTT; CDR3 protein: CASSQVASGLDADTQYF
clone size: NA; D gene: NA; J gene: TRBJ2-3; V gene: TRBV7-4; CDR3 DNA: TGTGCCAGCAGCTCTCGAACCCCTGGGGGGCAGGGAGGGCATACGCAGTATTTT; CDR3 protein: CASSSRTPGGQGGHTQYF
clone size: few; D gene: TRBD2; J gene: TRBJ2-1; V gene: TRBV27; CDR3 DNA: TGTGCCAGCAGTTTGAGCCTAGCGGGGGCCGCATACAATGAGCAGTTCTTC; CDR3 protein: CASSLSLAGAAYNEQFF
clone size: NA; D gene: NA; J gene: TRBJ1-1; V gene: TRBV6-2/TRBV6-3; CDR3 DNA: TGTGCCAGCAGTTACTCGGAAGAGGGGGTAACTGAAGCTTTCTTT; CDR3 protein: CASSYSEEGVTEAFF
clone size: NA; D gene: NA; J gene: TRBJ2-7; V gene: TRBV3-1; CDR3 DNA: TGTGCCAGCAGCCTTACAGGGGACTCTTCTTTGTACGAGCAGTACTTC; CDR3 protein: CASSLTGDSSLYEQYF
clone size: many; D gene: NA; J gene: TRBJ1-1; V gene: TRBV7-9; CDR3 DNA: TGTGCCAGCAGCTCCACAGGGAGGGAAGCTTTCTTT; CDR3 protein: CASSSTGREAFF
clone size: NA; D gene: TRBD1; J gene: TRBJ2-1; V gene: TRBV5-6; CDR3 DNA: TGTGCCAGCAACCTCGGACAGGGACTTAGCTCCTACAATGAGCAGTTCTTC; CDR3 protein: CASNLGQGLSSYNEQFF
clone size: few; D gene: TRBD1; J gene: TRBJ2-3; V gene: TRBV5-6; CDR3 DNA: TGTGCCAGCAGCTCCGCGGGACAGGTGGATACGCAGTATTTT; CDR3 protein: CASSSAGQVDTQYF
clone size: NA; D gene: NA; J gene: TRBJ1-1; V gene: TRBV2; CDR3 DNA: TGTGCCAGCAGTGAAGTGGCTTTGAACACTGAAGCTTTCTTT; CDR3 protein: CASSEVALNTEAFF
clone size: NA; D gene: TRBD2; J gene: TRBJ2-5; V gene: TRBV6-5; CDR3 DNA: TGTGCCAGCAGTTACTCGCCAGCGGGGTACCAAGAGACCCAGTACTTC; CDR3 protein: CASSYSPAGYQETQYF
clone size: many; D gene: NA; J gene: TRBJ2-3; V gene: TRBV25-1; CDR3 DNA: TGTGCCAGCGGATGGAGCACAGATACGCAGTATTTT; CDR3 protein: CASGWSTDTQYF
clone size: few; D gene: NA; J gene: TRBJ2-2; V gene: TRBV19; CDR3 DNA: TGTGCCAGTAGTATTTTTGGCAGGGTGGGGACCGGGGAGCTGTTTTTT; CDR3 protein: CASSIFGRVGTGELFF
clone size: NA; D gene: NA; J gene: TRBJ2-1; V gene: TRBV2; CDR3 DNA: TGTGCCAGCAGTGAAGCGCACGGGGTACACAATGAGCAGTTCTTC; CDR3 protein: CASSEAHGVHNEQFF
clone size: NA; D gene: NA; J gene: TRBJ2-7; V gene: TRBV4-1; CDR3 DNA: TGCGCCAGCAGCCAAGTGGAGGCTGGGGGCTACGAGCAGTACTTC; CDR3 protein: CASSQVEAGGYEQYF
clone size: NA; D gene: NA; J gene: TRBJ2-3; V gene: TRBV20-1; CDR3 DNA: TGCAGCCACTATGTCGTAAAAGATACGCAGTATTTT; CDR3 protein: CSHYVVKDTQYF
clone size: NA; D gene: TRBD1; J gene: TRBJ1-2; V gene: TRBV27; CDR3 DNA: TGTGCCAGCAGTTCCCAACAGGGGGCCTATGGCTACACCTTC; CDR3 protein: CASSSQQGAYGYTF
clone size: NA; D gene: TRBD2; J gene: TRBJ2-1; V gene: TRBV4-2; CDR3 DNA: TGTGCCAGCAGCCAAGCCCTAGCGGGGGCCGGGTATGAGCAGTTCTTC; CDR3 protein: CASSQALAGAGYEQFF